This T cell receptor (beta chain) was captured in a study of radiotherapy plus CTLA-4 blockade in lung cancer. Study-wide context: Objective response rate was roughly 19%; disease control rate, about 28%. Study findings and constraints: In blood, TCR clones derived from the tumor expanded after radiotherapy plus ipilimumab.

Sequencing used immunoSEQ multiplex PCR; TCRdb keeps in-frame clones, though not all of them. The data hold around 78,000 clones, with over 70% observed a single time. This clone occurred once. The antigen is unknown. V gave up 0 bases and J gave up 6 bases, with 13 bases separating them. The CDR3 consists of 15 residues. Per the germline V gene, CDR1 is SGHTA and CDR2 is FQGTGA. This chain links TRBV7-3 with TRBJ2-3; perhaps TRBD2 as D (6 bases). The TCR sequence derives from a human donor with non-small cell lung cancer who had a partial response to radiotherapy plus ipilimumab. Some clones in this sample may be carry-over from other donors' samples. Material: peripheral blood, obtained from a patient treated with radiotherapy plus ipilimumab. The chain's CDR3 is CASSLTETSRDTQYF. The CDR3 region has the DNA TGTGCCAGCAGCTTAACCGAGACTAGTCGGGATACGCAGTATTTT.